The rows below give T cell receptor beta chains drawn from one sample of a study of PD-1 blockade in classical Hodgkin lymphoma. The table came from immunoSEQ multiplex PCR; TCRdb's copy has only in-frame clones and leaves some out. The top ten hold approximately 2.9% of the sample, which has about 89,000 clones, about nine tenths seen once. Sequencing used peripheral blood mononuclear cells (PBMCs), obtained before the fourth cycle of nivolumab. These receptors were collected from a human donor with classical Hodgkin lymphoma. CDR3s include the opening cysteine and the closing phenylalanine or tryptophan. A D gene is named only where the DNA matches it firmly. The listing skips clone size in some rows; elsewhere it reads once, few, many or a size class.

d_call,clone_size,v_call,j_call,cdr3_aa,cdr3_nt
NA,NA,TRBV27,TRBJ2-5,CASSLSRGQETQYF,TGTGCCAGCAGTTTATCCCGAGGGCAAGAGACCCAGTACTTC
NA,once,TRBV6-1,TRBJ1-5,CASSDSQGGNQPQHF,TGTGCCAGCAGTGATTCGCAGGGTGGCAATCAGCCCCAGCATTTT
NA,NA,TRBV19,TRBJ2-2,CASSRHTANTGELFF,TGTGCCAGTAGTCGCCACACGGCGAACACCGGGGAGCTGTTTTTT
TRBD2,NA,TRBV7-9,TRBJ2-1,CASSLAPTSSGVYNEQFF,TGTGCCAGCAGCTTAGCTCCAACTTCTAGCGGGGTATACAATGAGCAGTTCTTC
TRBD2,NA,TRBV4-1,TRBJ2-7,CASSQAGGAKDEQYF,TGCGCCAGCAGCCAAGCGGGGGGGGCAAAAGACGAGCAGTACTTC
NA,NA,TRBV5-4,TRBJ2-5,CASSWAAWSAQGKETQYF,TGTGCCAGCAGCTGGGCAGCTTGGTCGGCGCAGGGAAAAGAGACCCAGTACTTC
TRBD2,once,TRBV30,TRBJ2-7,CAWSATGQGRTYPYTSGGGEQYF,TGTGCCTGGAGTGCAACGGGACAGGGGCGCACTTATCCCTACACTAGCGGGGGGGGCGAGCAGTACTTC
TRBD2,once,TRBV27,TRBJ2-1,CASSSRLAGGNEQFF,TGTGCCAGCAGTTCCAGACTAGCGGGGGGGAATGAGCAGTTCTTC
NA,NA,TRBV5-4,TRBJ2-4,CASSSEAKNIQYF,TGTGCCAGCAGCTCGGAAGCCAAAAACATTCAGTACTTC
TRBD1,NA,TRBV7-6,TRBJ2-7,CASSRTGGTYEQYF,TGTGCCAGCAGCCGGACAGGAGGAACCTACGAGCAGTACTTC
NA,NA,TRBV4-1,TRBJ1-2,CASSQDGAEWEGYTF,TGCGCCAGCAGCCAAGATGGTGCAGAATGGGAGGGCTACACCTTC
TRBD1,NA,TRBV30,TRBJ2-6,CAWQGAGGANVLTF,TGTGCCTGGCAGGGGGCGGGAGGGGCCAACGTCCTGACTTTC
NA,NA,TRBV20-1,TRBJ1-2,CSARGVRGYTF,TGCAGTGCCAGGGGAGTACGTGGCTACACCTTC
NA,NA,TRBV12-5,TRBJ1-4,CATRTEQNEKLFF,TGTGCTACTCGGACGGAGCAAAATGAAAAACTGTTTTTT
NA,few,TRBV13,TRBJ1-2,CASTQENYGYTF,TGTGCCAGCACCCAGGAAAACTATGGCTACACCTTC
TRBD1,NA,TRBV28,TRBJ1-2,CASSRISGTAYGYTF,TGTGCCAGCAGTCGCATATCCGGGACAGCCTATGGCTACACCTTC
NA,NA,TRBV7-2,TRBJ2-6,CASSLAYRSGANVLTF,TGTGCCAGCAGCTTAGCGTACCGCTCTGGGGCCAACGTCCTGACTTTC
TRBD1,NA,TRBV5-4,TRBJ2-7,CASSSDRDEQYF,TGTGCCAGCAGCTCGGACAGGGACGAGCAGTACTTC
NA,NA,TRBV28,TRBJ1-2,CVSARARGDGYTF,TGTGTCAGCGCCCGGGCCAGGGGCGATGGCTACACCTTC
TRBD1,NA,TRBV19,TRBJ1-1,CASQTGGNTEAFF,TGTGCCAGCCAGACAGGGGGTAACACTGAAGCTTTCTTT
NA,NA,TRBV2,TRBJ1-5,CASRADTTRGNQPQHF,TGTGCCAGCAGGGCGGACACGACTAGGGGCAATCAGCCCCAGCATTTT
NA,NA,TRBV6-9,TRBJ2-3,CASPEDRHTDTQYF,TGTGCCAGCCCGGAGGACAGACACACAGATACGCAGTATTTT
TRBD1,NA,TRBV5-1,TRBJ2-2,CASSLGDRGNTGELFF,TGCGCCAGCAGCTTGGGGGACAGGGGGAACACCGGGGAGCTGTTTTTT
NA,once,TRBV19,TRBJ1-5,CASSIYMYQPQHF,TGTGCCAGTAGTATTTACATGTATCAGCCCCAGCATTTT
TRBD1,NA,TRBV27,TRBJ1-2,CASSKTGDYGYTF,TGTGCCAGCAGCAAGACAGGGGACTATGGCTACACCTTC
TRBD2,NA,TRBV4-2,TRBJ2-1,CASSPLQGTSGVYEQFF,TGTGCCAGCAGCCCACTTCAGGGGACTAGCGGGGTCTATGAGCAGTTCTTC
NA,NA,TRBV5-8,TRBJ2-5,CASSWRGAAGETQYF,TGTGCCAGCAGCTGGCGCGGGGCGGCCGGGGAGACCCAGTACTTC
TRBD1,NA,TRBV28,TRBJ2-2,CASSLGQGVGTGELFF,TGTGCCAGCAGTCTCGGACAGGGGGTAGGGACCGGGGAGCTGTTTTTT
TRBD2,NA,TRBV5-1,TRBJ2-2,CASSFSSAGTNTGELFF,TGCGCCAGCAGCTTTTCGTCAGCGGGGACGAACACCGGGGAGCTGTTTTTT
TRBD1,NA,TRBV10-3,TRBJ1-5,CAISESRDRGQHF,TGTGCCATCAGTGAGTCTAGGGACAGGGGCCAGCATTTT
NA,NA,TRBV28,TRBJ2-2,CASSFFLVPGLLNTGELFF,TGTGCCAGCAGTTTCTTTCTGGTCCCGGGACTGCTTAACACCGGGGAGCTGTTTTTT
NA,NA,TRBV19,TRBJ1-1,CASSKYGEGNTEAFF,TGTGCCAGTAGTAAGTACGGAGAGGGGAACACTGAAGCTTTCTTT
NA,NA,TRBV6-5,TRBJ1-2,CASSPYAGRSYGYTF,TGTGCCAGCAGTCCATACGCGGGGCGCAGCTATGGCTACACCTTC
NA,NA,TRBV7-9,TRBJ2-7,CASTELAPYEQYF,TGTGCCAGCACCGAATTGGCCCCCTACGAGCAGTACTTC
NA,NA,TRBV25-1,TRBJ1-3,CASSEMGGFGNTIYF,TGTGCCAGCAGTGAAATGGGGGGGTTCGGAAACACCATATATTTT
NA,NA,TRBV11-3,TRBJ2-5,CASSLGGREQETQYF,TGTGCCAGCAGCTTAGGGGGCAGAGAACAAGAGACCCAGTACTTC
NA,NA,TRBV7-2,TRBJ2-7,CASSLADGAYEQYF,TGTGCCAGCAGCTTAGCGGACGGGGCCTACGAGCAGTACTTC
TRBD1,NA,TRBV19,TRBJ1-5,CASRRDRGSIGNQPQHF,TGTGCCAGTAGGAGGGACAGGGGGTCTATTGGCAATCAGCCCCAGCATTTT
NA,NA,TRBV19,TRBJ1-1,CASIDRSRPIEAFF,TGTGCCAGTATCGACAGGTCCCGGCCGATTGAAGCTTTCTTT
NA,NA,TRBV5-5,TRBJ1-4,CASSQVGGATNEKLFF,TGTGCCAGCAGCCAAGTTGGAGGGGCAACTAATGAAAAACTGTTTTTT
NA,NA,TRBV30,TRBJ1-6,CAWRTETYNSPLHF,TGTGCCTGGAGGACAGAGACCTATAATTCACCCCTCCACTTT
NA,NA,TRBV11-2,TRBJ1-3,CASSSMLNTIYF,TGTGCCAGCAGCTCCATGCTAAACACCATATATTTT
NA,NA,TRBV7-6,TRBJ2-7,CASSLRDDEQYF,TGTGCCAGCAGCCTCCGGGACGACGAGCAGTACTTC
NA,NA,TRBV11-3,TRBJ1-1,CASSSSGGRAFF,TGTGCCAGCAGCTCTAGTGGAGGTAGAGCTTTCTTT
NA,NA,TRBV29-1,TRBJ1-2,CSVEVRGPIRAGYTF,TGCAGCGTTGAAGTACGTGGTCCAATCCGAGCAGGCTACACCTTC
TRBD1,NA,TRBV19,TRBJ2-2,CASSDGQVPGELFF,TGCGCCAGTAGTGACGGACAGGTCCCCGGGGAGCTGTTTTTT
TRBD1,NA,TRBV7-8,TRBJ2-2,CASIRGPWTGELFF,TGTGCCAGCATCAGGGGGCCATGGACCGGGGAGCTGTTTTTT
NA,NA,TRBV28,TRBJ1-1,CASSLARENTEAFF,TGTGCCAGCAGTTTGGCTAGGGAGAACACTGAAGCTTTCTTT
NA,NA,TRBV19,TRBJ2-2,CASSRGPSIGELFF,TGTGCCAGTAGCCGGGGGCCCTCCATCGGGGAGCTGTTTTTT
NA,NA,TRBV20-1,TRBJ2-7,CSVFFLYEQYF,TGCAGTGTGTTCTTCCTCTACGAGCAGTACTTC
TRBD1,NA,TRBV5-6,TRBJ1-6,CASSKRTGANSPLHF,TGTGCCAGCAGCAAGAGAACAGGGGCCAATTCACCCCTCCACTTT
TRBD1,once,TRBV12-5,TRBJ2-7,CASGPRDRGYYEQYF,TGTGCTAGTGGTCCCCGGGACAGGGGATACTACGAGCAGTACTTC
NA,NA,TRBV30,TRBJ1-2,CAWSLGRDYGYTF,TGTGCCTGGAGTCTGGGGAGAGACTATGGCTACACCTTC
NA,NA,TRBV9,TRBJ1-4,CASSGDSTNEKLFF,TGTGCCAGCAGTGGGGACTCAACTAATGAAAAACTGTTTTTT